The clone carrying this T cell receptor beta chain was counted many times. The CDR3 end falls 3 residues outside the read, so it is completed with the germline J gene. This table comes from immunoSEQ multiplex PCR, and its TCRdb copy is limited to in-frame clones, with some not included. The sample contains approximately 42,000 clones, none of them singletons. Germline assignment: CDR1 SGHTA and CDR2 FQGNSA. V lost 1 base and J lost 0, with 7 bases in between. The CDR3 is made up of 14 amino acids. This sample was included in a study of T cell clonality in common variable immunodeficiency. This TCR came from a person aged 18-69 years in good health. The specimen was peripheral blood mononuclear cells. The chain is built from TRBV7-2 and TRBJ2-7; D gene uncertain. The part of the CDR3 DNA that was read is TGTGCCAGCAGCTTAGAAGGCTTCTCCTACGAG. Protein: CASSLEGFSYE. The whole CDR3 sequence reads CASSLEGFSYEQYF.